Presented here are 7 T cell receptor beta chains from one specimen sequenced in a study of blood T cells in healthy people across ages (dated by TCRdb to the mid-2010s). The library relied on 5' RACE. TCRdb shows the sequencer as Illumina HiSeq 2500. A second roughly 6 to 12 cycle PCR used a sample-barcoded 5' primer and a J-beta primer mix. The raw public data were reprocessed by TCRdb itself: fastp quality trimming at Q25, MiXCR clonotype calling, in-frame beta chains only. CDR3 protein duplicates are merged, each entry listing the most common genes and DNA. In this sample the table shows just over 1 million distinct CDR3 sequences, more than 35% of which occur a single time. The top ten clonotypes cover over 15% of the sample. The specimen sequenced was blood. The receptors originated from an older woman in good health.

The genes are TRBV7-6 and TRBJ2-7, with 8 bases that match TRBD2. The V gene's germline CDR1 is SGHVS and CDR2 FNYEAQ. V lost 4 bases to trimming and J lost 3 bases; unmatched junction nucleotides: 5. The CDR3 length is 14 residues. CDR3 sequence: CASSSTSVIYEQYF. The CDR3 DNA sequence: TGTGCCAGCAGCTCGACTAGCGTAATCTACGAGCAGTACTTC.

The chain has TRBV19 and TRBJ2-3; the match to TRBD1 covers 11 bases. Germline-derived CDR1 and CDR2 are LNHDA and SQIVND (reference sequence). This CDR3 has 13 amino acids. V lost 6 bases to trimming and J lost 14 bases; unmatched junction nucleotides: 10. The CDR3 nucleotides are TGTGCCAGTAGAGCGGACAGGGGGCGAAATTCGTATTTT. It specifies CASRADRGRNSYF.

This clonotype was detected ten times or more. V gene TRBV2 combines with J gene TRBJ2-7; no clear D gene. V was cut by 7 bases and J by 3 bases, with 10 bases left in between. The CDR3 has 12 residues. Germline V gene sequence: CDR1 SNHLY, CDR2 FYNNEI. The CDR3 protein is CASTAGGYEQYF. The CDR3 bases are TGTGCCAGCACCGCCGGCGGCTACGAGCAGTACTTC.

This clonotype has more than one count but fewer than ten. The CDR3 region has the DNA TGTGCCAGCAGCCGAAGGGCAGCGGGAGGTGAGCAGTTCTTC. Residues: CASSRRAAGGEQFF. The chain uses TRBV2 and TRBJ2-1; 9 nucleotides line up with TRBD2. The CDR3 spans 14 residues. Germline CDR1 SNHLY, CDR2 FYNNEI. V lost 6 bases, J lost 9 bases, and 9 bases stayed unmatched.

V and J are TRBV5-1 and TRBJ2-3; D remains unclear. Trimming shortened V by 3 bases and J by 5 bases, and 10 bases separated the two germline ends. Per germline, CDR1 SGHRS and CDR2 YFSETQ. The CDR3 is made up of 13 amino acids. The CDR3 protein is CASSSEVIDTQYF. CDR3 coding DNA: TGCGCCAGCAGCTCCGAGGTTATAGATACGCAGTATTTT.

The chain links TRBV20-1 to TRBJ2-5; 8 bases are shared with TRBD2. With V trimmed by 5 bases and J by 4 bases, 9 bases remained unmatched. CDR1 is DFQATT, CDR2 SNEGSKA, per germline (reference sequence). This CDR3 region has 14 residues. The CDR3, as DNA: TGCAGTGCTTCGGGAGGGGCGGGACGAGAGACCCAGTACTTC. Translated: CSASGGAGRETQYF.

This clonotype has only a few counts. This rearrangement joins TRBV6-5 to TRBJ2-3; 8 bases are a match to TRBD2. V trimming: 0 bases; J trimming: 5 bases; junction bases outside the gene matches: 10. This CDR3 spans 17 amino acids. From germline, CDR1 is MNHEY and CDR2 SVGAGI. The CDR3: CASSYSGGVAGRDTQYF. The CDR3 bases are TGTGCCAGCAGTTACTCGGGGGGAGTAGCGGGGAGAGATACGCAGTATTTT.